The T cell receptor beta chain under discussion was sequenced for a study of molecular identifiers for immune sequencing clone quantification. The V gene's germline CDR1 is SGDLS and CDR2 YYNGEE. This CDR3 spans 15 amino acids. Trimming shortened V by 6 bases and J by 2 bases, and 17 bases separated the two germline ends. In TCRdb, the PCR reads were re-called with MiXCR into one record per CDR3 protein. Of around 470,000 distinct CDR3 sequences listed, roughly 24% are singletons. In its sample, this clonotype was seen many times. This receptor was taken from a human donor in good health. Some libraries in this study had Jurkat cell RNA spiked in. The chain links TRBV9 to TRBJ2-5; tentative D call: TRBD2 (6 bases). Source material: naive CD8+ T cells from blood, with Jurkat cell RNA spiked in. The subset was: FACS-sorted CD8+CD4-CCR7+CD45RA+ naive T cells. CDR3 residues: CASTELAGFQETQYF. The CDR3 nucleotides are TGTGCCAGCACCGAATTGGCGGGGTTTCAAGAGACCCAGTACTTC. Together with reference TRBV9 and TRBJ2-5, the CDR3 gives the full variable domain: DSGVTQTPKHLITATGQRVTLRCSPRSGDLSVYWYQQSLDQGLQFLIQYYNGEERAKGNILERFSAQQFPDLHSELNLSSLELGDSALYFCASTELAGFQETQYFGPGTRLLVL.